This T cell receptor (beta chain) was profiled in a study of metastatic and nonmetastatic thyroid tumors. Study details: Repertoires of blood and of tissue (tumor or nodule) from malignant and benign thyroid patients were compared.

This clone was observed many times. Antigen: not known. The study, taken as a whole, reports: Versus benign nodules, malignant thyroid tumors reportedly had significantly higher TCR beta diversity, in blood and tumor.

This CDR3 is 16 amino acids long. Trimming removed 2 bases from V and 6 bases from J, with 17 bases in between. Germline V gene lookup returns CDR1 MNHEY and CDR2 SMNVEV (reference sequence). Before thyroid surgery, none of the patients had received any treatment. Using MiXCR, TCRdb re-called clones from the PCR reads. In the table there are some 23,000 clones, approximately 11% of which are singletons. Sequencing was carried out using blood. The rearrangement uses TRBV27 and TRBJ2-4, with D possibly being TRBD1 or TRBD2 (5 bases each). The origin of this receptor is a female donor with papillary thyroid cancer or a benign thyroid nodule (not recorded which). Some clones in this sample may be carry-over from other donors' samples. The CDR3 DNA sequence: TGTGCCAGCAGTTTACTAAGGACGGGACGGACAAACATTCAGTACTTC. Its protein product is CASSLLRTGRTNIQYF.